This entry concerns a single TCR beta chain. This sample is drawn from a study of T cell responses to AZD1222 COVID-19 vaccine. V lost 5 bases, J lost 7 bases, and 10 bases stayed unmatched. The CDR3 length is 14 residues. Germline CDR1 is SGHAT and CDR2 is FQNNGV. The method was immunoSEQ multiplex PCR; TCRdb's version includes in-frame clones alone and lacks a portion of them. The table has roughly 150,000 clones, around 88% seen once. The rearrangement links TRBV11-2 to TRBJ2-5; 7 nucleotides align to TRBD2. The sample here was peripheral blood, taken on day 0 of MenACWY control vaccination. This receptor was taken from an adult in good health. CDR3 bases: TGTGCCAGCAGCCCCCTTTCGGGGGGAGGGACCCAGTACTTC. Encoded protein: CASSPLSGGGTQYF.